What follows is one TCR beta chain and its context. Its antigen is currently not known. No base qualities exist here, and no much larger clone lies one base off it. This record belongs to a study of long-term antiretroviral therapy in people with HIV (dated by TCRdb to between 2022 and 2023). Background on the whole study: The earliest samples were collected approximately a decade before the 2015 WHO recommendation for immediate ART, a period when ART was typically delayed until CD4 counts fell. From 25 to 30 adults with confirmed HIV infection, the cohort provided under 200 cryopreserved PBMC samples, gathered serially across a mean of about 6 years (range 1-12). No cross-contamination during QIAcube processing was seen in test extractions of a monoclonal T-cell line run alongside 30 to 35 polyclonal samples. Whether ART initiation and durable HIV suppression were associated with changes in peripheral blood TRB repertoire composition and diversity was tested in a retrospective serial study. Of the roughly 30 participants with HIV, about a dozen were female. General conclusions and limits of the study: A significant increase in TRB diversity was found to be associated with ART initiation, although TRB diversity was observed to remain significantly below that of transplant donor controls even after long-term ART. Unsorted PBMC were profiled instead of sorted CD4+ and CD8+ T cells because pre-ART samples had limited cell numbers. Owing to limited PBMC availability, only the TCR beta chain was sequenced, without alpha chain pairing. HIV repertoires had narrower CDR3 length ranges than controls, and the network structure suggested an antigen-experienced repertoire that shifted only slightly toward naive after ART. At every time point, the repertoire was dominated by expanded TRB clones first identified before ART initiation, although this dominance fluctuated and, in many PLHIV, declined after ART. The samples span the years 2004 to 2017, and the ART regimens used at that time may not be as effective as current regimens. Inferences about post-ART repertoire changes were limited because no data were available on ART adherence, viral resistance or therapy changes.

Participants were included only if at least one PBMC sample before ART initiation and at least two post-ART samples were available. Treatment was received in the United States of America by all participants with HIV. Before DNA extraction, cryopreserved samples containing roughly 1-11 million PBMC were thawed and washed. At the time of the earliest PBMC sample, participants with HIV were aged between roughly 23 and 60 years. Each participant contributed PBMC samples from 1-4 timepoints before ART initiation and 2-8 timepoints after ART initiation, with a median of 7 samples. Serial HIV viral load, CD4+ T-cell count, ART history and demographic data were obtained for every participant. Using a Qiagen kit on a QIAcube, genomic DNA was extracted from unsorted PBMC, with samples processed in batches of 12. The immunoSEQ hsTCRB v3.0 assay was used at survey level resolution to sequence the TRB variable region. TRB sequencing targeted a depth of roughly 40,000-55,000 T-cell genomes per sample. Pooled TRB libraries were sequenced on an Illumina MiSeq with a v3 150-cycle kit. On the study's bioinformatics: Repertoire analysis was run in R within a reproducible Nextflow workflow that covered QC, data transformation and analysis. LymphoSeq2, an R package for AIRR-Seq data exploration, was used to implement custom analyses. A handful of samples yielding fewer than 5000 total TRB sequences were excluded, leaving 188 analyzed HIV repertoires. Among the roughly 200 retained HIV repertoires, approximately 59 were collected before ART initiation and 120 to 140 after ART initiation. Repertoires were downsampled to 5000 TRB nucleotide sequences, and summary statistics were averaged over 100 downsampling iterations. TRB sequences were retained for analysis only if CDR3 regions of at least seven amino acids were present. Diversity was measured with a Shannon entropy-derived clonality score and the Gini coefficient. In the repertoire networks, any two of the top 5000 CDR3 amino acid sequences were linked whenever the two sequences differed by an edit distance of one. For TRB CDR3 amino acid sequences, GLIPH2 was used to predict antigen specificity groups and MHC restriction. To flag known associations with CMV, EBV, HIV or tissue antigens, CDR3 amino acid sequences were compared against VDJdb and McPAS-TCR. Pre-ART, post-ART and control groups were compared with Wilcoxon signed-rank tests and Holm-Bonferroni correction. TCRdb retrieved this table from immuneACCESS and kept in-frame rearrangements only. Not all clones are present; in checked studies, unresolved V genes account for under half, and no reason is known for the remainder. V and J calls and clone size follow that table, whereas D and trimming were derived from the DNA. The sample table holds some 30,000 clones, of which 80% to 95% were seen once. The ten largest account for approximately 4.5% of the sample.

The germline V gene supplies CDR1 SGHTA and CDR2 FQGNSA. V is reduced by 5 bases and J by 11 bases, leaving a spacing of 15 bases between them. CDR3 length: 12 amino acids, cysteine to phenylalanine. The read is trimmed to its CDR3 DNA, 36 bases read in frame from base 1. The chain uses TRBV7-2 and TRBJ1-1; TRBD1 is possibly the D segment (6 matching bases). This TCR derives from a woman in her forties with HIV. The sequencing used unsorted PBMCs, collected 5 to 5.5 years after starting antiretroviral therapy. The DNA is as follows: TGTGCCAGCAGCCAAATCGTCCAGGGGGCTTTCTTT. Protein translation: CASSQIVQGAFF.